A selection of T cell receptor beta chains follows, all from one sample in a study of long-term antiretroviral therapy in people with HIV. Sequencing used immunoSEQ multiplex PCR; TCRdb keeps in-frame clones, though not all of them. The data contain 20,000 to 30,000 clones, 85% to 95% of them singletons. Specimen: unsorted PBMCs, collected roughly 5.1 years after starting antiretroviral therapy. These TCRs come from a woman aged 45-60 years with HIV. Both conserved end residues are part of each CDR3. Each record gives: D gene, V gene, J gene, clone size, CDR3 protein, CDR3 DNA. The D gene is left open where the match is weak. Clone sizes are given selectively: once, few, many, or a class where the clone is expanded.

.	TRBV7-2	TRBJ2-1	.	CASSYTGLLEQFF	TGTGCCAGCAGCTACACAGGGCTCCTGGAGCAGTTCTTC
.	TRBV19	TRBJ1-1	.	CASSITQTMNTEAFF	TGTGCCAGTAGTATTACCCAAACAATGAACACTGAAGCTTTCTTT
TRBD2	TRBV7-8	TRBJ2-5	.	CASSPGLAAQETQYF	TGTGCCAGCAGCCCGGGACTAGCGGCCCAAGAGACCCAGTACTTC
TRBD2	TRBV4-2	TRBJ2-1	.	CASSQGLAGVGNEQFF	TGTGCCAGCAGCCAAGGGCTAGCGGGAGTTGGAAATGAGCAGTTCTTC
TRBD1	TRBV14	TRBJ1-1	once	CASSQQGALNTEAFF	TGTGCCAGCAGCCAACAGGGGGCATTGAACACTGAAGCTTTCTTT
TRBD1	TRBV4-1	TRBJ2-2	.	CASSRGGQGPGELFF	TGCGCCAGCAGCCGGGGCGGACAGGGGCCCGGGGAGCTGTTTTTT
.	TRBV28	TRBJ1-1	.	CASSSLLTTENTEAFF	TGTGCCAGCAGTTCACTTCTTACGACAGAAAACACTGAAGCTTTCTTT
.	TRBV19	TRBJ1-1	.	CATKRGGRAEAFF	TGTGCCACTAAGAGAGGGGGGAGAGCTGAAGCTTTCTTT
.	TRBV21-1	TRBJ1-2	.	CASSIHTSCYTF	TGTGCCAGCAGCATCCACACGTCCTGCTACACCTTC
.	TRBV14	TRBJ2-5	.	CASSQFFAKETQYF	TGTGCCAGCAGCCAATTTTTTGCCAAAGAGACCCAGTACTTC
.	TRBV7-9	TRBJ2-1	.	CASRGWPDYYNEQFF	TGTGCCAGCAGGGGGTGGCCCGACTACTACAATGAGCAGTTCTTC
.	TRBV6-5	TRBJ2-6	.	CASSFAISGANVLTF	TGTGCCAGCAGTTTTGCGATCTCTGGGGCCAACGTCCTGACTTTC
.	TRBV5-6	TRBJ1-4	.	CASSSGRRANVNEKLFF	TGTGCCAGCAGCTCGGGGCGACGGGCAAACGTTAATGAAAAACTGTTTTTT
TRBD1	TRBV5-6	TRBJ1-1	.	CASSARDRGTVTEAFF	TGTGCCAGCAGCGCGAGGGACAGGGGTACGGTCACTGAAGCTTTCTTT
.	TRBV14	TRBJ2-2	.	CASSFLRGNTGELFF	TGTGCCAGCAGCTTCTTGCGGGGGAACACCGGGGAGCTGTTTTTT
TRBD2	TRBV19	TRBJ2-1	.	CASSQAGGGYNEQFF	TGTGCCAGTAGCCAAGCGGGAGGGGGCTACAATGAGCAGTTCTTC
.	TRBV25-1	TRBJ2-7	.	CASRGNSYEQYF	TGTGCCAGCAGGGGCAACTCCTACGAGCAGTACTTC
TRBD2	TRBV27	TRBJ2-3	.	CASSPEREADTQYF	TGTGCCAGCAGTCCGGAGCGGGAGGCAGATACGCAGTATTTT
.	TRBV2	TRBJ1-5	.	CASSLMSGGGGLGQHF	TGTGCCAGCAGTCTGATGTCCGGGGGGGGCGGGTTAGGCCAGCATTTT
.	TRBV2	TRBJ2-7	once	CASQQEGGPYEQYF	TGTGCCAGCCAACAAGAGGGTGGGCCCTACGAGCAGTACTTC
.	TRBV23-1	TRBJ2-1	.	CASSLTPFYNEQFF	TGCGCCAGCAGTCTGACACCATTCTACAATGAGCAGTTCTTC
TRBD1	TRBV5-5	TRBJ1-2	.	CASSFVRRATGDGYTF	TGTGCCAGCAGCTTCGTACGAAGGGCAACAGGGGATGGCTACACCTTC
.	TRBV9	TRBJ1-5	.	CASSVGGSQPQHF	TGTGCCAGCAGCGTAGGGGGTAGTCAGCCCCAGCATTTT
.	TRBV30	TRBJ2-1	.	CAWSVGSSSYEQFF	TGTGCCTGGAGTGTTGGGTCTAGCTCGTATGAGCAGTTCTTC
.	TRBV27	TRBJ2-7	.	CASSFGDEQYF	TGTGCCAGCAGTTTTGGGGACGAGCAGTACTTC
.	TRBV7-2	TRBJ2-7	.	CASSAGQWTNEQYF	TGTGCCAGCAGCGCCGGACAATGGACCAACGAGCAGTACTTC
.	TRBV5-1	TRBJ2-7	.	CASSLAWGLAYEQYF	TGCGCCAGCAGCTTGGCCTGGGGTTTGGCCTACGAGCAGTACTTC
TRBD2	TRBV7-9	TRBJ2-5	.	CASSSHLAVQETQYF	TGTGCCAGCAGCTCCCATCTAGCGGTCCAAGAGACCCAGTACTTC
.	TRBV2	TRBJ2-5	.	CASSRVETQYF	TGTGCCAGCAGTAGGGTGGAGACCCAGTACTTC
.	TRBV29-1	TRBJ1-1	.	CSAKGAGIQRNTEAFF	TGCAGCGCTAAAGGGGCAGGAATCCAACGGAACACTGAAGCTTTCTTT
.	TRBV7-9	TRBJ1-1	.	CASSLGSNTEAFF	TGTGCCAGCAGCTTAGGCTCGAACACTGAAGCTTTCTTT
.	TRBV7-9	TRBJ2-2	.	CASSIPWGGRTGELFF	TGTGCCAGCAGCATCCCGTGGGGGGGGCGCACCGGGGAGCTGTTTTTT
TRBD2	TRBV5-1	TRBJ2-3	.	CASSTGLAGFTSTDTQYF	TGCGCCAGCAGCACCGGACTAGCGGGGTTCACTAGCACAGATACGCAGTATTTT
.	TRBV5-8	TRBJ1-5	.	CASSNRDTYQPQHF	TGTGCCAGCAGCAACAGGGACACCTATCAGCCCCAGCATTTT
TRBD2	TRBV5-1	TRBJ2-2	.	CASSFTTRIAGDTGELFF	TGCGCCAGCAGCTTCACCACAAGAATAGCGGGAGACACCGGGGAGCTGTTTTTT
.	TRBV10-1	TRBJ2-3	.	CASSVIDRPTVAEPSTDTQYF	TGCGCCAGCAGTGTTATCGACCGTCCCACTGTAGCGGAGCCCTCCACAGATACGCAGTATTTT
.	TRBV10-3	TRBJ2-3	.	CAISDSTADTQYF	TGTGCCATCAGTGATAGCACCGCAGATACGCAGTATTTT
.	TRBV5-1	TRBJ2-1	once	CASSYDSNNEQFF	TGCGCCAGCAGCTATGACAGTAACAATGAGCAGTTCTTC
TRBD2	TRBV6-5	TRBJ2-5	once	CATKRTSTQQETQYF	TGTGCCACCAAAAGGACTAGCACCCAACAAGAGACCCAGTACTTC
TRBD1	TRBV4-2	TRBJ1-6	.	CASSQDSGRGDSPLHF	TGTGCCAGCAGCCAAGATTCCGGCAGGGGGGACTCACCCCTCCACTTT
.	TRBV9	TRBJ2-7	.	CASSALYQGARGSLAYSYEQYF	TGTGCCAGCAGCGCCTTATACCAGGGGGCGCGGGGGTCGTTAGCGTACTCCTACGAGCAGTACTTC
.	TRBV7-2	TRBJ1-1	.	CASSFLERNTEAFF	TGTGCCAGCAGCTTCCTAGAACGGAACACTGAAGCTTTCTTT
.	TRBV4-2	TRBJ1-1	.	CASSPPGQRGGAFF	TGTGCCAGCAGCCCACCCGGGCAAAGGGGTGGTGCTTTCTTT
.	TRBV7-2	TRBJ2-7	once	CASSGGGWYEQYF	TGTGCCAGCAGCGGAGGGGGTTGGTACGAGCAGTACTTC
.	TRBV28	TRBJ1-5	.	CASRPGGTDQPQHF	TGTGCCAGCAGACCTGGAGGGACCGATCAGCCCCAGCATTTT
.	TRBV5-1	TRBJ2-7	.	CASSLGRGEALGEQYF	TGCGCCAGCAGCTTGGGTAGGGGCGAGGCCCTCGGGGAGCAGTACTTC
.	TRBV5-5	TRBJ1-2	.	CASSPGPTEWANYGYTF	TGTGCCAGCAGCCCCGGACCGACAGAGTGGGCCAACTATGGCTACACCTTC
TRBD1	TRBV19	TRBJ1-2	.	CASSTGTGARANYGYTF	TGTGCCAGTAGTACCGGGACAGGCGCCAGAGCTAACTATGGCTACACCTTC
TRBD2	TRBV6-5	TRBJ2-1	.	CASSPLAGGAGEQFF	TGTGCCAGCAGTCCCCTAGCGGGAGGAGCGGGTGAGCAGTTCTTC
.	TRBV19	TRBJ1-1	.	CASSIGGNTEAFF	TGTGCCAGTAGTATAGGAGGGAACACTGAAGCTTTCTTT